This TCR beta chain was recorded in a study of T-cell memory formation after mild COVID-19 (dated by TCRdb to the early 2020s). As for the study more broadly: TCR sequence clusters from the two donors were found to be largely donor specific. In a couple of donors, T-cell clones that expanded and contracted after mild COVID-19 were followed by sequencing TCRalpha and TCRbeta repertoires longitudinally. The cohort comprised two young, previously healthy adult volunteers, one female and one male. Overall results and qualifications from the work: The detection of some responding clones in pre-infection memory suggests that pre-existing cross-reactive memory T cells joined the SARS-CoV-2 response. Contracting CD4+ clones appeared mostly in the CM and EM memory subsets, whereas CD8+ clones were enriched in EMRA. The second-wave clones that peaked on day 37 were not confirmed to be SARS-CoV-2 specific. Clones that contracted from day 15 to 85 showed balanced CD4/CD8 phenotypes, whereas a second wave of clones that expanded from day 15 to 37 leaned towards CD4+. The study included only a couple of mild cases, and larger cohorts that include severe cases with pre-infection samples were judged to be necessary.

PBMCs were isolated by Ficoll-Paque density gradient centrifugation. Clipping removes 0 bases from V and 1 base from J, with 7 as the unmatched junction base count. There are 18 amino acids in the CDR3, from cysteine to phenylalanine inclusive. The read is trimmed to its CDR3 DNA, 54 bases read in frame from base 1. Based on the germline V gene, the CDR1 and CDR2 sequences are SGHRS and YFSETQ. Sequencing was performed on an Illumina NovaSeq 6000. TCRalpha and TCRbeta cDNA libraries were constructed by 5'RACE with constant-segment primers, with sample barcodes and unique molecular identifiers being introduced. RNA was extracted from every sample with Trizol reagent. Amplification of the libraries took two PCR steps, and the second step added a second sample barcode plus Illumina TruSeq adapters. Sequencing of libraries was performed on an Illumina NovaSeq with 2 x 150 bp paired-end reads. The original pipeline was this. The reads were demultiplexed and collapsed into UMI-guided consensus sequences using migec v1.2.7. Using mixcr v2.1.11, UMI consensuses were aligned to TRA and TRB V and J templates and then assembled into clonotypes. A clonotype was counted as expanded or contracted only when both edgeR and NoisET called the clonotype significant, with the noise models trained on biological replicates. For edgeR calls, the cutoffs were a false discovery rate-adjusted p below 0.01 and a log2 fold-change threshold of 1. As an exploratory analysis of dynamics, PCA with hierarchical clustering was applied to max-normalized trajectories of the 1000 most abundant clonotypes. Each responding clone was given a CD4 or CD8 phenotype based on the CD4+ and CD8+ repertoires, which had been sequenced separately. TCRdb itself trimmed the public reads at Q25 with fastp, ran MiXCR and retained productive beta chains. Identical CDR3 protein sequences are pooled into one entry, listed with their most common genes and DNA. These V and J calls rely on TCRdb rather than the paper's analysis. In all, the sample holds around 390,000 distinct CDR3 sequences, and more than 15% of those were seen once. Jointly, the top ten make up roughly 21% of the sample.

This clonotype was counted between two and nine times. The clone's antigen remains unknown. Base qualities are missing; no much larger clone stands one base away. This TCR derives from a man aged 18 to 29 who had mild COVID-19 (a few samples of this study predate the infection). The sample titles of this study are shuffled in the database, so cell type and time point are left out; the donor was told from shared clones. Sequences were obtained from PBMCs or a T cell subset sorted from them (not recorded which). This receptor chain uses TRBV5-1 and TRBJ2-3, and TRBD1 matches 11 of the central bases. For the CDR3, the sequence is CASSLAGQGARGTDTQYF. The nucleotides read TGCGCCAGCAGCTTGGCCGGACAGGGGGCTAGAGGCACAGATACGCAGTATTTT.